The clone carrying this TCR beta chain occurred many times. Its antigen remains unknown. The read ends 3 residues before the CDR3 terminus; that terminus is restored from the germline J gene. This record comes from a study of T cell clonality in common variable immunodeficiency. Overall study findings and caveats: Common variable immunodeficiency TCR beta sequences reportedly had fewer deletions and N-nucleotide insertions.

V lost 2 bases, J lost 9 bases, and 12 bases stayed unmatched. The CDR3 extends over 16 amino acids. CVID and control samples used equivalent genomic DNA input. Assay: immunoSEQ multiplex PCR; the TCRdb copy retains only in-frame clones and omits some. The sample was found to contain about 52,000 clones, and every one recurs. Sequenced material: peripheral blood mononuclear cells. The receptor's source is a person aged 18 to 75 in good health. V and J are TRBV12-3 or TRBV12-4 and TRBJ2-1, with 8 bases identical to TRBD2. The covered CDR3 bases are TGTGCCAGCAGTTTAACTAGCGGACCTCCCGGGGTTGAG. Translation: CASSLTSGPPGVE. The whole CDR3 protein reads CASSLTSGPPGVEQFF.